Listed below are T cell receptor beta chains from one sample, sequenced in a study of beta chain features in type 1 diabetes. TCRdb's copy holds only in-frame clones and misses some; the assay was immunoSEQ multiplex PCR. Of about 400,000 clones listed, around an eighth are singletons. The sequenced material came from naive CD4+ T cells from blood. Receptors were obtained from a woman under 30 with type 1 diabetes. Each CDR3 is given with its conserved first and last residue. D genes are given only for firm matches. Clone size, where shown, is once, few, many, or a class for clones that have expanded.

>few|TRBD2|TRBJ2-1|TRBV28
CASSFVLAGFDEQFF
TGTGCCAGCAGTTTTGTACTAGCGGGGTTTGATGAGCAGTTCTTC
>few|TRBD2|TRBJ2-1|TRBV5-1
CASRPSGVIDEQFF
TGCGCCAGCAGACCTAGCGGGGTCATTGATGAGCAGTTCTTC
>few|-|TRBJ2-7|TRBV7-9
CASSFRRGTSEQYF
TGTGCCAGCAGCTTTCGAAGGGGTACGTCCGAGCAGTACTTC
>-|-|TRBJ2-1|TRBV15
CATSSWPHNEQFF
TGTGCCACCAGCTCCTGGCCTCACAATGAGCAGTTCTTC
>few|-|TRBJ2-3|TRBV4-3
CASSRDPGSDTQYF
TGCGCCAGCAGCCGGGATCCGGGGTCCGATACGCAGTATTTT
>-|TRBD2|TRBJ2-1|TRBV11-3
CASSLAGGMAYNEQFF
TGTGCCAGCAGCTTAGCGGGAGGGATGGCCTACAATGAGCAGTTCTTC
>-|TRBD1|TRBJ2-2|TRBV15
CATSRPPRTGGTGELFF
TGTGCCACCAGCAGACCCCCCCGGACAGGGGGGACCGGGGAGCTGTTTTTT
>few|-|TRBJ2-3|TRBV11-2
CASSLFSRQDLDTQYF
TGTGCCAGCAGCTTATTTTCTAGACAGGATCTCGATACGCAGTATTTT
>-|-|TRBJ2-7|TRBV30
CAWNAGYTYEQYF
TGTGCCTGGAACGCAGGGTATACATACGAGCAGTACTTC
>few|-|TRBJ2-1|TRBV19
CASSSTRRSNEQFF
TGTGCCAGTAGTTCGACCCGCCGGAGCAATGAGCAGTTCTTC
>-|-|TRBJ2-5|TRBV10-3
CAISGTVQETQYF
TGTGCCATCAGTGGGACAGTTCAAGAGACCCAGTACTTC
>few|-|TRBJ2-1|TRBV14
CASSPYGGIWDNEQFF
TGTGCCAGCAGCCCTTACGGAGGTATTTGGGACAATGAGCAGTTCTTC
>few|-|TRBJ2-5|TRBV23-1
CAIKETQYF
TGCGCCATAAAAGAGACCCAGTACTTC
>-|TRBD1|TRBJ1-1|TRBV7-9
CASSRTGGYEAFF
TGTGCCAGCAGCCGGACAGGGGGTTATGAAGCTTTCTTT
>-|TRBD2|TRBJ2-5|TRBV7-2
CASTPTSGQETQYF
TGTGCCAGCACCCCGACTAGCGGACAAGAGACCCAGTACTTC
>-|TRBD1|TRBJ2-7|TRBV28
CASSPGTDDEQYF
TGTGCCAGCAGTCCCGGGACAGACGACGAGCAGTACTTC
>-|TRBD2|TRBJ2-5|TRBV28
CASHVGTSGPLYF
TGTGCCAGCCATGTCGGGACTAGCGGACCATTGTACTTC
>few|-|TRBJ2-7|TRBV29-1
CSVHRGDSSYEQYF
TGCAGCGTTCATAGGGGGGACAGCTCCTACGAGCAGTACTTC
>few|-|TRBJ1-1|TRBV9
CASSVEAGLNTEAFF
TGTGCCAGCAGCGTCGAGGCAGGGCTGAACACTGAAGCTTTCTTT
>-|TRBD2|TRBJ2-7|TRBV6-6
CASSYGLAGGEQYF
TGTGCCAGCAGTTACGGACTAGCGGGGGGGGAGCAGTACTTC
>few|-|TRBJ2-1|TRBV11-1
CASSPRGASVDEQFF
TGTGCCAGCAGCCCCAGGGGCGCCTCCGTGGATGAGCAGTTCTTC
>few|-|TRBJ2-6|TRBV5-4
CASSLGVATGANVLTF
TGTGCCAGCAGCTTGGGGGTAGCGACTGGGGCCAACGTCCTGACTTTC
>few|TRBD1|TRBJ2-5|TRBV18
CASSRDRGQETQYF
TGTGCCAGCTCCCGGGACAGGGGACAAGAGACCCAGTACTTC
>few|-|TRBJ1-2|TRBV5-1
CASSPQGTLGYTF
TGCGCCAGCAGCCCACAGGGAACGTTGGGCTACACCTTC
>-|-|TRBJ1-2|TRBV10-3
CAIRTDYGYTF
TGTGCCATAAGGACAGACTATGGCTACACCTTC
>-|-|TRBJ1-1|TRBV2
CASSDSGPEGAFF
TGTGCCAGCAGTGACTCCGGGCCGGAGGGAGCTTTCTTT
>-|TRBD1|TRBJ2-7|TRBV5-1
CASSPSGTDRHEQYF
TGCGCCAGCAGCCCATCCGGGACAGATCGCCACGAGCAGTACTTC
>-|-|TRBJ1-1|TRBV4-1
CASSQGTIWQGMNTEAFF
TGCGCCAGCAGCCAAGGTACGATTTGGCAGGGGATGAACACTGAAGCTTTCTTT
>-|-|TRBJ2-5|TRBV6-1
CASSEVPGYRETQYF
TGTGCCAGCAGTGAAGTTCCGGGGTATCGGGAGACCCAGTACTTC
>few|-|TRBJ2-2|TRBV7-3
CASSRRGSGNTGELFF
TGTGCCAGCAGTCGAAGGGGTAGCGGGAACACCGGGGAGCTGTTTTTT
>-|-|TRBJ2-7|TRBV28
CASSSSFYEQYF
TGTGCCAGCTCGTCTAGTTTCTACGAGCAGTACTTC
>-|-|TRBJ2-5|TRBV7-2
CASSFRTAQETQYF
TGTGCCAGCAGCTTTCGTACAGCACAAGAGACCCAGTACTTC
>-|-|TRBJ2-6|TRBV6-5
CASSRGASGANVLTF
TGTGCCAGCAGCAGGGGGGCTTCTGGGGCCAACGTCCTGACTTTC
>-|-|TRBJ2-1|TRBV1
CTSSPRRPKSSYNEQFF
TGCACCAGCAGCCCTAGACGACCAAAGAGCTCCTACAATGAGCAGTTCTTC
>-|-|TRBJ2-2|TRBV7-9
CASSTREGAGELFF
TGTGCCAGCAGCACTCGAGAGGGCGCCGGGGAGCTGTTTTTT
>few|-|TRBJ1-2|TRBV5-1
CASSPSGHNYGYTF
TGCGCCAGCAGCCCGAGCGGGCATAACTATGGCTACACCTTC
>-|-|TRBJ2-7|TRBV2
CASAETYEQYF
TGTGCCAGCGCTGAGACCTACGAGCAGTACTTC
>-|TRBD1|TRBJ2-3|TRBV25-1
CASSAGQGRIDTQYF
TGTGCCAGCAGTGCCGGACAGGGAAGGATTGATACGCAGTATTTT
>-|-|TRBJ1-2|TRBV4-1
CASSLLVGARFGYTF
TGCGCCAGCAGCCTTCTGGTGGGCGCTCGTTTTGGCTACACCTTC
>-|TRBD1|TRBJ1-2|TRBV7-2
CASSLTGTDYGYTF
TGTGCCAGCAGCCTGACCGGGACAGACTATGGCTACACCTTC